Below, 21 T cell receptor beta chains from the same sample are listed, as sequenced in a study of CD8 T cells in Susac syndrome. RNA amounts of 0.5 to 1 ug underwent reverse transcription with random hexamers. Using its own MiXCR run on the immunoSEQ multiplex PCR reads, TCRdb lists one record per CDR3 protein. The repertoire consists of 100,000 to 150,000 distinct CDR3 sequences, with just under 95% occurring once and the leading ten covering approximately 0.2%. Material: CD8+ T cells from PBMCs. The receptors shown here come from a human donor with Susac syndrome.

The chain joins TRBV9 to TRBJ2-5; D gene ambiguous. Germline V gene sequence: CDR1 SGDLS, CDR2 YYNGEE. The CDR3 covers 13 residues. Deletions cut 4 bases from V and 5 bases from J, with 12 bases between. CDR3 nucleotides: TGTGCCAGCAGCCCCGGGCTTATGGAGACCCAGTACTTC. The encoded protein is CASSPGLMETQYF.

This chain joins TRBV29-1 and TRBJ1-1; a weak D match, TRBD1 (5 bases). This CDR3 spans 15 amino acids. The germline gives CDR1 SQVTM, CDR2 ANQGSEA. Deletions cut 1 base from V and 0 bases from J, with 12 bases between. CDR3 sequence (DNA): TGCAGCGTTGAAGTCGGGACGGCAATGAACACTGAAGCTTTCTTT. This translates into CSVEVGTAMNTEAFF.

The chain carries TRBV20-1 and TRBJ2-3; the match to TRBD2 covers 13 bases. The germline V gene has CDR1 DFQATT and CDR2 SNEGSKA (reference sequence). This CDR3 is built from 18 residues. Trimming cost V 0 bases and J 3 bases; bases outside gene matches: 9. The CDR3 is CSAREGGLAGELTDTQYF. DNA for the CDR3: TGCAGTGCTAGAGAGGGCGGACTAGCGGGGGAATTGACAGATACGCAGTATTTT.

The CDR3 reads CSAGLAGETQYF. The CDR3 DNA follows: TGCAGTGCTGGACTAGCGGGGGAGACCCAGTACTTC. V usage is TRBV20-1 and J usage is TRBJ2-5, with 12 bases fitting TRBD2. Germline V gene sequence: CDR1 DFQATT, CDR2 SNEGSKA (reference sequence). V lost 5 bases, J lost 5 bases, and 0 bases stayed unmatched. This CDR3 comprises 12 residues.

The rearrangement uses TRBV28 and TRBJ2-5; 8 bases agree with TRBD2. The V and J ends lost 3 bases and 1 base, in that order; junction bases with no gene match: 7. The length of the CDR3 is 16 residues. From germline, CDR1 is MDHEN and CDR2 SYDVKM. In DNA form, the CDR3 reads TGTGCCAGCAGTTTCACCCCAACTAGCGGCCAAGAGACCCAGTACTTC. Translated: CASSFTPTSGQETQYF.

V is TRBV21-1 and J is TRBJ1-5. TRBV21-1 is annotated as a pseudogene. The CDR3 runs 15 residues. In nucleotides, the CDR3 is TGTGCCAGCAGCCCACTCCGAGTGTCGAGACAGCCCCAGCATTTT. It translates to CASSPLRVSRQPQHF.

The V and J genes are TRBV5-6 and TRBJ2-5; no clear D gene. The V gene lost 1 base and the J gene lost 3 bases, with 10 bases spanning the gap. This CDR3 spans 14 amino acids. CDR1 is SGHDT and CDR2 is YYEEEE in the germline V gene. The CDR3 reads CASSLSRAEETQYF. Here the CDR3 DNA reads TGTGCCAGCAGCTTGTCCCGCGCTGAAGAGACCCAGTACTTC.

This chain links TRBV4-3 with TRBJ1-2, with 11 bases that match TRBD1. This CDR3 comprises 18 residues. V trimming: 0 bases; J trimming: 8 bases; junction bases outside the gene matches: 14. In germline, CDR1 is LGHNA, CDR2 YSLEER. The CDR3 nucleotides are TGCGCCAGCAGCCAAGATTCGGGACAGGGGGGATCGGGAACCGGCTACACCTTC. It specifies CASSQDSGQGGSGTGYTF.

This rearrangement joins TRBV29-1 to TRBJ1-2; weak D call: TRBD1 (5 bases). This CDR3 spans 14 amino acids. CDR1 and CDR2 (germline): SQVTM, ANQGSEA. Trimming stripped 7 bases from V and 2 bases from J, with 17 bases between. CDR3 coding DNA: TGCAGCGCTGCCTTGGACAAGGGGAACTATGGCTACACCTTC. Encoded protein: CSAALDKGNYGYTF.

The chain employs TRBV28 and TRBJ2-7; 11 bases are shared with TRBD1. The CDR3 loop spans 16 amino acids. Germline CDR1 and CDR2: MDHEN and SYDVKM. Losses at the gene ends were 4 bases for V and 5 bases for J; bases not matched to a gene: 10. In nucleotides, the CDR3 is TGTGCCAGCAGTTCCGCCCGGACAGGGGGCAGGGACGAGCAGTACTTC. Its protein is CASSSARTGGRDEQYF.

This rearrangement joins TRBV13 to TRBJ1-2; no clear D. The germline gives CDR1 PRHDT, CDR2 FYEKMQ (reference sequence). CDR3 length: 15 amino acids. V shed 4 bases and J shed 6 bases, with 18 bases lying between them. This chain's CDR3 is CASSSSSAVLDGYTF. CDR3 in DNA: TGTGCCAGCAGCTCGTCGTCGGCGGTTCTGGATGGCTACACCTTC.

The chain employs TRBV30 and TRBJ1-2, with D possibly TRBD1 on 5 matching bases. V lost 0 bases, J lost 6 bases, and 17 bases lay in between. There are 15 residues in the CDR3. Germline values: CDR1 GTSNPN, CDR2 SVGIG (reference sequence). CDR3 coding DNA: TGTGCCTGGAGTGTATCCTCCGGGGCTCCGAATGGCTACACCTTC. Translated: CAWSVSSGAPNGYTF.

The chain uses TRBV4-1 and TRBJ2-3; D might be TRBD2 (8 bases). Germline CDR1 and CDR2: MGHRA and YSYEKL. V was shortened by 4 bases and J by 8 bases, with 19 bases between the two germline ends. The CDR3 has 15 amino acids. CDR3 coding DNA: TGCGCCAGCAGCCTCCGGGAGGGGGCCCCGACTACGCAGTATTTT. It encodes CASSLREGAPTTQYF.

The J gene is TRBJ2-3, the V gene TRBV6-6, with D unresolved. This CDR3 comprises 14 residues. The V and J ends lost 3 bases and 1 base respectively, with 8 bases between them. Germline loops: CDR1 MNHNY, CDR2 SVGAGI (reference sequence). The CDR3 DNA sequence: TGTGCCAGCAGTTATGAATCGGGCACAGATACGCAGTATTTT. It is translated as CASSYESGTDTQYF.

V and J are TRBV6-5 and TRBJ2-2; 11 nucleotides line up with TRBD2. There are 16 residues in the CDR3. The trim removed 4 bases at V and 7 bases at J, leaving 8 bases unmatched. Germline V gene data show CDR1 as MNHEY and CDR2 as SVGAGI. CDR3 sequence: CASSFLAGGRYGELFF. CDR3 nucleotides: TGTGCCAGCAGTTTCCTAGCGGGAGGACGGTACGGGGAGCTGTTTTTT.

The chain joins TRBV19 to TRBJ1-5; 8 positions match TRBD1. Trimming at V came to 10 bases and at J to 7 bases, leaving 6 bases not matched to a gene. Germline CDR1 reads LNHDA; CDR2 reads SQIVND (reference sequence). The CDR3 extends over 12 amino acids. The CDR3 loop reads CATSNRGQPQHF. The CDR3 nucleotides read TGTGCCACCTCGAACAGGGGGCAGCCCCAGCATTTT.

This clonotype turned up a few times. The chain is built from TRBV27 and TRBJ2-3; 13 nucleotides align to TRBD2. This CDR3 is built from 16 residues. Germline loops: CDR1 MNHEY, CDR2 SMNVEV (reference sequence). Losses at the gene ends were 0 bases for V and 4 bases for J; bases not matched to a gene: 1. This chain's CDR3 is CASSLSGTSGADTQYF. CDR3 sequence (DNA): TGTGCCAGCAGTTTATCAGGGACTAGCGGGGCAGATACGCAGTATTTT.

As DNA, the CDR3 is TGTGCCACCAGTGATTTGTGGCCAGATACGCAGTATTTT. It is translated as CATSDLWPDTQYF. V and J are TRBV24-1 and TRBJ2-3; no definite D call. Germline lookup yields CDR1 KGHDR and CDR2 SFDVKD. The CDR3 sequence is 13 residues long. The V end was cut by 0 bases, the J end by 4 bases, with 4 bases between.

This chain uses TRBV9 with TRBJ2-1; the match to TRBD2 covers 13 bases. Germline V gene lookup returns CDR1 SGDLS and CDR2 YYNGEE. CDR3 length: 15 residues. V shed 4 bases and J 6 bases; nucleotides not matched to a gene: 4. CDR3 nucleotides: TGTGCCAGCAGCCTGACTAGCGGGAGGTCCAATGAGCAGTTCTTC. This gives the protein CASSLTSGRSNEQFF.

This chain links TRBV14 with TRBJ1-1, with unresolved D. This CDR3 spans 12 amino acids. The V and J ends lost 3 bases and 6 bases respectively, with 8 bases between them. Germline V gene lookup returns CDR1 SGHDN and CDR2 FVKESK. The CDR3 spells CASSQMTAEAFF. CDR3 in DNA: TGTGCCAGCAGCCAGATGACCGCTGAAGCTTTCTTT.

This clonotype turned up a few times. The chain joins TRBV30 to TRBJ2-1; D might be TRBD2 (5 bases). The CDR3 has 12 amino acids. Germline V gene lookup returns CDR1 GTSNPN and CDR2 SVGIG (reference sequence). V lost 0 bases and J 7 bases, leaving 7 bases between the germline ends. The chain's CDR3 is CAWSVSGNEQFF. In nucleotides, the CDR3 is TGTGCCTGGAGTGTCTCGGGAAATGAGCAGTTCTTC.